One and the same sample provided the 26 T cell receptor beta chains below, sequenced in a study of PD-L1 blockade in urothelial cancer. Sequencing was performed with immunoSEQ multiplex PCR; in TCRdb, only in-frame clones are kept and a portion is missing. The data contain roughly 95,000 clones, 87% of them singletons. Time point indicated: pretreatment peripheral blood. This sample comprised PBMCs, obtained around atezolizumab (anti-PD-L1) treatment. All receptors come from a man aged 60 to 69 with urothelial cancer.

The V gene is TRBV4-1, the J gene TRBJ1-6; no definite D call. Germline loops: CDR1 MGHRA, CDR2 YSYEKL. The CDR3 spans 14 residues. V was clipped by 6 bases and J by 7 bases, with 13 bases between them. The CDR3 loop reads CASSMEVPNSPLHF. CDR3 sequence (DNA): TGCGCCAGCAGTATGGAGGTACCCAATTCACCCCTCCACTTT.

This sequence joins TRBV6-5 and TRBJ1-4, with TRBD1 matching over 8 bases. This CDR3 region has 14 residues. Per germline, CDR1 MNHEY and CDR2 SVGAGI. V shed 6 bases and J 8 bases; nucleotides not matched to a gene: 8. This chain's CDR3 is CASSLDRVREKLFF. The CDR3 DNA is TGTGCCAGCAGCCTGGACAGGGTTAGGGAAAAACTGTTTTTT.

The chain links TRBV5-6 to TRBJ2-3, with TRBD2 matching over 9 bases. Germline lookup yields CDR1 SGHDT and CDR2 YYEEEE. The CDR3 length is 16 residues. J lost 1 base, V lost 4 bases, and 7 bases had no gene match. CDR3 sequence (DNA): TGTGCCAGCAGCCTTAGCGGGGGCGGGGGCACAGATACGCAGTATTTT. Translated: CASSLSGGGGTDTQYF.

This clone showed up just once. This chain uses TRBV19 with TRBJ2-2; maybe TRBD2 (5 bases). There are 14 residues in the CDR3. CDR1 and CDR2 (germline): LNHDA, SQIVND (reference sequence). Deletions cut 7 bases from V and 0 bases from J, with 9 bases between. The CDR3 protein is CASKGSANTGELFF. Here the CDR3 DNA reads TGTGCCAGTAAAGGTAGCGCGAACACCGGGGAGCTGTTTTTT.

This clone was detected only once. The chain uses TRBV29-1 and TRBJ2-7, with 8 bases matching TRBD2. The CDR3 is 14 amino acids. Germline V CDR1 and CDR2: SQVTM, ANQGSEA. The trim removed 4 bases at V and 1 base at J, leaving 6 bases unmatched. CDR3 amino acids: CSVGLGGVSYEQYF. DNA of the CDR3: TGCAGCGTTGGTCTCGGGGGGGTATCCTACGAGCAGTACTTC.

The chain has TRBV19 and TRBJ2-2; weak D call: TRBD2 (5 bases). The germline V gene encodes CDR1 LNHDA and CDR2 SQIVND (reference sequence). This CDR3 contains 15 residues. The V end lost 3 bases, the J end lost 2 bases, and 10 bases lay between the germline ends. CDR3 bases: TGTGCCAGTAGTATTGAGGGCATCAACACCGGGGAGCTGTTTTTT. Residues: CASSIEGINTGELFF.

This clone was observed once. The CDR3 spells CAISSTTRTGNYGYTF. CDR3 coding DNA: TGTGCCATCAGCTCTACTACTCGGACAGGAAACTATGGCTACACCTTC. The chain carries TRBV10-3 and TRBJ1-2; 7 bases align to TRBD1. V shed 6 bases and J 2 bases; nucleotides not matched to a gene: 12. The CDR3 runs to 16 residues. Germline V gene sequence: CDR1 ENHRY, CDR2 SYGVKD.

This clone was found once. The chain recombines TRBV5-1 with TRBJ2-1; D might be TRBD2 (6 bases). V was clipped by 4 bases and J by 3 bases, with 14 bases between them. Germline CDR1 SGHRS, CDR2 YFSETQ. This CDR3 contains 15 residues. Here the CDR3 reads CASSPPGLSYNEQFF. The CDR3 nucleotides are TGCGCCAGCAGCCCTCCGGGACTTAGCTACAATGAGCAGTTCTTC.

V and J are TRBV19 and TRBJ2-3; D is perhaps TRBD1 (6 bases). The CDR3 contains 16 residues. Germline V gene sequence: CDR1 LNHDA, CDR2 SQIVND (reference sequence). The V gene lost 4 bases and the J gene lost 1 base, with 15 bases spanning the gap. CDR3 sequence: CASSKSGVYGTDTQYF. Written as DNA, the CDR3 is TGTGCCAGTAGTAAATCAGGGGTGTACGGCACAGATACGCAGTATTTT.

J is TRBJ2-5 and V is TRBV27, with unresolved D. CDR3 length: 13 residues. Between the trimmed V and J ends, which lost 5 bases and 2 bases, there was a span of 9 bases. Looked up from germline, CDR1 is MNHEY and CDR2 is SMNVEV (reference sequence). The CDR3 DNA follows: TGTGCCAGCAGTATTTCGCGACAAGAGACCCAGTACTTC. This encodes CASSISRQETQYF.

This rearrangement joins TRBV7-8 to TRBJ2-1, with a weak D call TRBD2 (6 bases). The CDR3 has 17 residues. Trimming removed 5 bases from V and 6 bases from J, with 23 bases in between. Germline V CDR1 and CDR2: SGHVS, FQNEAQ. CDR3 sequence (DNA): TGTGCCAGCAGCCCCCCTTTCCGGGGGAGGTTTTCCAATGAGCAGTTCTTC. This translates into CASSPPFRGRFSNEQFF.

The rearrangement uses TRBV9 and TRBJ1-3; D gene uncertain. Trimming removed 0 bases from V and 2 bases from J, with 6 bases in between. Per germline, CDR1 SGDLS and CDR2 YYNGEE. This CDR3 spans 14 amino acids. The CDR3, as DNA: TGTGCCAGCAGCGTAGCCGTCCCTGGAAACACCATATATTTT. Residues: CASSVAVPGNTIYF.

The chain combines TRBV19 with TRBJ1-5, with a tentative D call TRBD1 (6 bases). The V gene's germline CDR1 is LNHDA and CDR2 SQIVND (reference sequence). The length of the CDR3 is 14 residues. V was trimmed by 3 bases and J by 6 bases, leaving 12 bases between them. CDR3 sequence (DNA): TGTGCCAGTAGTATTCCGGGGGGCGGTCAGCCCCAGCATTTT. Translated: CASSIPGGGQPQHF.

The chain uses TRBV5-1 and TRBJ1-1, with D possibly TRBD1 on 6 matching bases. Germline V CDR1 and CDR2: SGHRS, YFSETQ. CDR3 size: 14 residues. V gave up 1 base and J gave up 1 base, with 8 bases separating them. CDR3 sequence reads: CASSLLQGNTEAFF. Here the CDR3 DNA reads TGCGCCAGCAGCTTGTTACAGGGGAACACTGAAGCTTTCTTT.

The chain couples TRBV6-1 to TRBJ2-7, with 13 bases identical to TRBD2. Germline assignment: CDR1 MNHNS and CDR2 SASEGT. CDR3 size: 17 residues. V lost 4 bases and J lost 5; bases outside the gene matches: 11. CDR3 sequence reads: CASSAGLAGARPHEQYF. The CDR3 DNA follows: TGTGCCAGCAGTGCCGGACTAGCGGGAGCCCGCCCTCACGAGCAGTACTTC.

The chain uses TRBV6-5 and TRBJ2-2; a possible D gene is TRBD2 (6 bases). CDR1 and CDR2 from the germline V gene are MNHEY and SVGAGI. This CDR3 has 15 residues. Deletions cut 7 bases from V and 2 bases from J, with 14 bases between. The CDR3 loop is CASTIIAVNTGELFF. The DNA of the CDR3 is TGTGCCAGCACGATAATAGCGGTCAACACCGGGGAGCTGTTTTTT.

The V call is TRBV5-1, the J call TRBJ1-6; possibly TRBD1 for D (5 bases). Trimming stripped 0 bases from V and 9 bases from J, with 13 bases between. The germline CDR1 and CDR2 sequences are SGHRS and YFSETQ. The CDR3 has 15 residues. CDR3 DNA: TGCGCCAGCAGCTTGGAGGGCAGGGTTGGTTCACCCCTCCACTTT. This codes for CASSLEGRVGSPLHF.

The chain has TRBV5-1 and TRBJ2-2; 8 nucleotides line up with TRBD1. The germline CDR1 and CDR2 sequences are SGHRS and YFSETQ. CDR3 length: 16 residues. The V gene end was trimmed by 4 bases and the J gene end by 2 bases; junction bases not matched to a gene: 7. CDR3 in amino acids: CASSPQGQGNTGELFF. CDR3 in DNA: TGCGCCAGCAGCCCGCAAGGACAGGGTAACACCGGGGAGCTGTTTTTT.

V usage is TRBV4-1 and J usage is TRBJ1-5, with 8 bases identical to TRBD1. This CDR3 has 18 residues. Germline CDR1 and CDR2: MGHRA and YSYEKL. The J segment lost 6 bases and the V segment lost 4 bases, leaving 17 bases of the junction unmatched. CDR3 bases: TGCGCCAGCAGCCTCACGGGGGGACAGGCGATAGGGAGTCAGCCCCAGCATTTT. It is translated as CASSLTGGQAIGSQPQHF.

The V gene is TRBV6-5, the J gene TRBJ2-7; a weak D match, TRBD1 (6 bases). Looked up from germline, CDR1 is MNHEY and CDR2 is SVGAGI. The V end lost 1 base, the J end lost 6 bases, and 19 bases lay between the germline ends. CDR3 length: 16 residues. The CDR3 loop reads CASSYLDRGRPGEQYF. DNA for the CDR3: TGTGCCAGCAGTTACTTGGACAGAGGGCGTCCGGGCGAGCAGTACTTC.

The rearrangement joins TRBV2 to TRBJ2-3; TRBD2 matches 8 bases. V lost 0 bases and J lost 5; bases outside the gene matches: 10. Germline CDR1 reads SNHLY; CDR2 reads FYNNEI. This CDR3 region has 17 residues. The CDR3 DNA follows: TGTGCCAGCAGTGAAGCGGGGGCTCTCGGGGGGGGAGATACGCAGTATTTT. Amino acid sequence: CASSEAGALGGGDTQYF.

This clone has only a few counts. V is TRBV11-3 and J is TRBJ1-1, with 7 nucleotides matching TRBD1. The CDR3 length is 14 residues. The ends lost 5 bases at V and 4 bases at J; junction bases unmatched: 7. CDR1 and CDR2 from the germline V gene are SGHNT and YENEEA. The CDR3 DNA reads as TGTGCCAGCAGCGAAAATCCAGGGGGCACTGAAGCTTTCTTT. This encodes CASSENPGGTEAFF.

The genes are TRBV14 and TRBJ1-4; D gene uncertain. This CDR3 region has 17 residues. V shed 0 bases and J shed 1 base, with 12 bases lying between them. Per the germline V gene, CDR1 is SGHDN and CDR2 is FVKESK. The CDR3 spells CASSQEWAGGTNEKLFF. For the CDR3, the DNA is TGTGCCAGCAGCCAAGAATGGGCCGGAGGAACTAATGAAAAACTGTTTTTT.

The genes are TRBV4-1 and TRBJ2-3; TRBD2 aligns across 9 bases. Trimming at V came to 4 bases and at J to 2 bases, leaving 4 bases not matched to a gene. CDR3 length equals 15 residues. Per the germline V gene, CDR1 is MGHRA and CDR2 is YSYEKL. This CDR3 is CASSLGGLATDTQYF. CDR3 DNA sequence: TGCGCCAGCAGCCTAGGGGGACTAGCCACAGATACGCAGTATTTT.

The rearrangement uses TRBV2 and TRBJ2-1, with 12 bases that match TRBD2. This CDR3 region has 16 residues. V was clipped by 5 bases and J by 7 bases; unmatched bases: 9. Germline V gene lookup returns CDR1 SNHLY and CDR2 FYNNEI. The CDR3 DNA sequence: TGTGCCAGCAGTCGTAGACTAGCGGGGGAGGGTAATGAGCAGTTCTTC. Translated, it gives CASSRRLAGEGNEQFF.

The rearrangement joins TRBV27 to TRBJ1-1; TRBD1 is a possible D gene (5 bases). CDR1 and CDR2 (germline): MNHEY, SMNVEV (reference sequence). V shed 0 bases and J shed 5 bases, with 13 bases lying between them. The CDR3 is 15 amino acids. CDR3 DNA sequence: TGTGCCAGCAGTTTATCTTGGCAGGGAGGAACTGAAGCTTTCTTT. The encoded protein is CASSLSWQGGTEAFF.